This TCR beta chain stems from a study of blood T cell repertoires in COVID-19. Study-wide background: The study drew acute and convalescent COVID-19 samples from the United States, Italy and Spain.

Original methodology: Reference gene primers were amplified, and this amplification served to estimate nucleated cell counts. Repertoires were generated with immunoSEQ multiplex PCR, while TCRdb's copy carries only in-frame clones and drops some. V, J and clone size are those of that table, while D and trimming were read from the DNA. The sample includes under 30,000 clones, more than 75% of them seen just once. The length of the CDR3 is 14 residues. Germline V gene lookup returns CDR1 SGHTA and CDR2 FQGTGA. Trimming took 3 bases from V and 9 from J; bases not matched to a gene: 7. The sequenced sample consisted of peripheral blood. The rearrangement links TRBV7-3 to TRBJ2-1; 8 bases agree with TRBD1. The TCR comes from a man in his forties or fifties with active COVID-19. CDR3 DNA: TGTGCCAGCAGCTTGGGGACAGGTGTCGGTGAGCAGTTCTTC. Amino acid sequence: CASSLGTGVGEQFF.